The 5 T cell receptor beta chains presented below share a single source sample, sequenced in a study of PD-1 blockade in mismatch repair-deficient tumors. Method: immunoSEQ multiplex PCR; TCRdb's copy keeps in-frame clones and lacks some. The sample shows some 120,000 clones, 88% of them seen only once. Material: peripheral blood, obtained 70 to 72 weeks after starting pembrolizumab. The receptors stem from an adult with mismatch repair-deficient cancer.

The chain links TRBV19 to TRBJ1-5; 10 nucleotides align to TRBD1. J gave up 0 bases and V 5 bases, and 10 bases lay outside the gene matches. CDR1 and CDR2 from the germline V gene are LNHDA and SQIVND (reference sequence). This CDR3 comprises 18 residues. The CDR3 DNA is TGTGCCAGTAGTCGCCCGGGACAGGGGTTATATAGCAATCAGCCCCAGCATTTT. Translating it yields CASSRPGQGLYSNQPQHF.

The rearrangement uses TRBV28 and TRBJ1-1; perhaps TRBD1 as D (5 bases). CDR3 length equals 14 residues. Trimming left V 6 bases short and J 1 base short, with 12 bases between. In germline, CDR1 is MDHEN, CDR2 SYDVKM. The CDR3 DNA reads TGTGCCAGCAGGAGCTGGGGGGAGAACACTGAAGCTTTCTTT. Protein sequence: CASRSWGENTEAFF. Full variable domain (remainder filled in from reference TRBV28 and TRBJ1-1): DVKVTQSSRYLVKRTGEKVFLECVQDMDHENMFWYRQDPGLGLRLIYFSYDVKMKEKGDIPEGYSVSREKKERFSLILESASTNQTSMYLCASRSWGENTEAFFGQGTRLTVV.

This clone came up once. The V call is TRBV6-5, the J call TRBJ2-5; D perhaps matches TRBD2 (5 bases). Germline V lookup: CDR1 MNHEY, CDR2 SVGAGI. Trimming pared 11 bases from V and 5 bases from J, leaving 15 bases between. There are 12 residues in the CDR3. The CDR3 reads CAPPGIQETQYF. CDR3 coding DNA: TGTGCCCCCCCCGGGATTCAGGAGACCCAGTACTTC.

V and J are TRBV7-2 and TRBJ2-2; the match to TRBD1 covers 9 bases. J was trimmed by 0 bases and V by 3 bases; bases with no gene match: 5. The CDR3 has 17 amino acids. CDR1 and CDR2 (germline): SGHTA, FQGNSA. CDR3 DNA: TGTGCCAGCAGCTTCCCCGGACAGGGGCCGAACACCGGGGAGCTGTTTTTT. Its translation: CASSFPGQGPNTGELFF.

Details on this clone: The germline gene is not matched at one end of the junction; a read error may be the cause. V and J are TRBV18 and TRBJ1-5, with a weak D call TRBD1 (6 bases). Looked up from germline, CDR1 is KGHSH and CDR2 is LQKENI. The CDR3 covers 12 residues. The CDR3, as DNA: TGTGCCAGCTCACCAGGGGGGGCAGGGAAGAATTTT. As protein: CASSPGGAGKNF.